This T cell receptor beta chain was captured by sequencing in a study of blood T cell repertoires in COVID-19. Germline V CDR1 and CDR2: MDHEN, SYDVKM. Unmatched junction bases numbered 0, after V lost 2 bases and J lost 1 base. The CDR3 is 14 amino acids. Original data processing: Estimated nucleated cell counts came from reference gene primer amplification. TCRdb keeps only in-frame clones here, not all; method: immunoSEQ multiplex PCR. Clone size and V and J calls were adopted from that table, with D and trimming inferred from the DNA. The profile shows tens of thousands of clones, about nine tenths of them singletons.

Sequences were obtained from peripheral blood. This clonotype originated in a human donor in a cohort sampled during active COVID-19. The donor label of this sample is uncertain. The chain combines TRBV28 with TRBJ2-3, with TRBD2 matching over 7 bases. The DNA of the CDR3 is TGTGCCAGCAGTTTACGGGGGGGCACAGATACGCAGTATTTT. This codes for CASSLRGGTDTQYF.